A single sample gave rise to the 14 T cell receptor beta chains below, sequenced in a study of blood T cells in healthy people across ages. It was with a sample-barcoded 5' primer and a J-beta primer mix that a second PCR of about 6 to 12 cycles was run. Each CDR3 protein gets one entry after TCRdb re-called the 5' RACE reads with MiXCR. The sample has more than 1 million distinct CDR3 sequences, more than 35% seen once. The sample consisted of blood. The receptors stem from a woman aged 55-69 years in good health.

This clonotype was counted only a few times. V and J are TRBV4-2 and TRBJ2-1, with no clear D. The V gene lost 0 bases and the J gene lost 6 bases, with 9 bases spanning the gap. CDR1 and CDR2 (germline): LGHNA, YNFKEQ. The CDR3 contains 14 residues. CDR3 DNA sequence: TGTGCCAGCAGCCAAGAGGTAGTCCTCAATGAGCAGTTCTTC. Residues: CASSQEVVLNEQFF.

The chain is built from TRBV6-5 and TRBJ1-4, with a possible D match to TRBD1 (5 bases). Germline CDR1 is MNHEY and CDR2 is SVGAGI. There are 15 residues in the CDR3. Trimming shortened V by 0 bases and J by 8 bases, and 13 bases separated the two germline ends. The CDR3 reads CASSYSRRVEEKLFF. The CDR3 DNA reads TGTGCCAGCAGTTACTCTCGCAGGGTAGAGGAAAAACTGTTTTTT.

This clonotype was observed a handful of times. The CDR3 DNA sequence: TGCAGCGTTGATAGGGCGGGAGGTGTCGGAGATACGCAGTATTTT. This gives the protein CSVDRAGGVGDTQYF. This chain links TRBV29-1 with TRBJ2-3, with TRBD2 matching over 8 bases. Per the germline V gene, CDR1 is SQVTM and CDR2 is ANQGSEA. This CDR3 region has 15 residues. V shed 3 bases and J 5 bases; nucleotides not matched to a gene: 10.

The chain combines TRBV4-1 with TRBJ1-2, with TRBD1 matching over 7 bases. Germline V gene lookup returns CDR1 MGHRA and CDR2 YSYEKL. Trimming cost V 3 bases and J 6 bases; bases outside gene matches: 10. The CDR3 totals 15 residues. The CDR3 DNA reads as TGCGCCAGCAGCCACCCCGACAGGGCCCATGATGGCTACACCTTC. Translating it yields CASSHPDRAHDGYTF.

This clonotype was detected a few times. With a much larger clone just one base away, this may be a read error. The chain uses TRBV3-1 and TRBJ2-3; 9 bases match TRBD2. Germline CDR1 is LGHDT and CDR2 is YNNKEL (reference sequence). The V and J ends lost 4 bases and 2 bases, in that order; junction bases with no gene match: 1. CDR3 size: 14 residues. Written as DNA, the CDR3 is TGTGCCAGCAGCCCTAGCGGGATCACAGATACGCAGTATTTT. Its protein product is CASSPSGITDTQYF.

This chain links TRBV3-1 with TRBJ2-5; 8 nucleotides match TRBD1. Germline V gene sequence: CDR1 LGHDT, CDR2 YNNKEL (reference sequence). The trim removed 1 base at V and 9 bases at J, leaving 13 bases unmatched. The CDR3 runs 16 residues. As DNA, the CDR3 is TGTGCCAGCAGCCAAGTGTGGCAGGGGGCCACCTGGGCCCAGTACTTC. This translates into CASSQVWQGATWAQYF.

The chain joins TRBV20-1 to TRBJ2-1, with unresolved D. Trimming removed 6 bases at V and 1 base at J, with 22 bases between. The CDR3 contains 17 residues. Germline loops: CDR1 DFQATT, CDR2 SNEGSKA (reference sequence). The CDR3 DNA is TGCAGTGCCATTCCAGTACCAGACCTCACTTCCTACAATGAGCAGTTCTTC. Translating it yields CSAIPVPDLTSYNEQFF.

The CDR3 sequence is CASSNPLQSSEKLFF. The CDR3 DNA reads TGTGCCAGCAGCAACCCTCTTCAGTCCTCCGAAAAACTGTTTTTT. The genes are TRBV5-6 and TRBJ1-4; D not certain. Germline V lookup: CDR1 SGHDT, CDR2 YYEEEE. This CDR3 is built from 15 residues. V was clipped by 4 bases and J by 8 bases, with 18 bases between them.

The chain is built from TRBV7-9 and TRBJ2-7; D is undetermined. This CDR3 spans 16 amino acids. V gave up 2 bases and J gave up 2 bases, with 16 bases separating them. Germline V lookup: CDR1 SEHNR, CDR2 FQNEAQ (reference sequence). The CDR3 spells CASSLSPRRSAYEQYF. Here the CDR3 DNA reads TGTGCCAGCAGCTTAAGCCCTCGGCGGAGTGCCTACGAGCAGTACTTC.

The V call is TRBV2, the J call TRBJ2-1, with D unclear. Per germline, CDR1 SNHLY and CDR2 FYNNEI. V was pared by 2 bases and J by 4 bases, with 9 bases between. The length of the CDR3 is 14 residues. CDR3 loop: CASSENDIYNEQFF. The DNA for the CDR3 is TGTGCCAGCAGTGAAAATGACATTTACAATGAGCAGTTCTTC.

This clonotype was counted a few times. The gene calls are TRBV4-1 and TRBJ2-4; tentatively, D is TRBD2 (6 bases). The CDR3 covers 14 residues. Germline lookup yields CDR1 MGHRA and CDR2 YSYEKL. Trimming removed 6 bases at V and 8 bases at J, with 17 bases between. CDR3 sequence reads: CASSVAGSLDIQYF. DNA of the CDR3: TGCGCCAGCAGTGTTGCGGGATCGTTAGACATTCAGTACTTC.

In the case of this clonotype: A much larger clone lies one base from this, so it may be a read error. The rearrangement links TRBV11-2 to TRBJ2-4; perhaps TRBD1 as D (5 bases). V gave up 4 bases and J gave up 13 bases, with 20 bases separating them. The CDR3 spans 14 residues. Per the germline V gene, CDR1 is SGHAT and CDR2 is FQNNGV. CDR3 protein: CASSSETVSYGQYF. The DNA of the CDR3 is TGTGCCAGCAGCTCTGAGACAGTCTCCTACGGGCAGTACTTC.

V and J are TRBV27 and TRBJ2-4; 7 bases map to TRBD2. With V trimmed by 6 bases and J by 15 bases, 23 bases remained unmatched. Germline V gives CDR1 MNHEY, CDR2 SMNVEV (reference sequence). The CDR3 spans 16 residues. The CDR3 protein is CASRASRGRGYNERYF. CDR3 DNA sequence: TGTGCCAGCAGAGCTTCACGCGGGAGAGGCTACAATGAGCGGTACTTC.

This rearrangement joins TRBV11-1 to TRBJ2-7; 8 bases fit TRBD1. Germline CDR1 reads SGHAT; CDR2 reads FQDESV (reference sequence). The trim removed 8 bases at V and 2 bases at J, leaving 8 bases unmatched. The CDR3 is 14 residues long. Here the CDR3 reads CASGKTGAPYEQYF. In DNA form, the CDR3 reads TGTGCCAGCGGAAAGACAGGGGCCCCCTACGAGCAGTACTTC. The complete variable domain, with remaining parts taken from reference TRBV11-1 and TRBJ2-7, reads EAEVAQSPRYKITEKSQAVAFWCDPISGHATLYWYRQILGQGPELLVQFQDESVVDDSQLPKDRFSAERLKGVDSTLKIQPAELGDSAMYLCASGKTGAPYEQYFGPGTRLTVT.